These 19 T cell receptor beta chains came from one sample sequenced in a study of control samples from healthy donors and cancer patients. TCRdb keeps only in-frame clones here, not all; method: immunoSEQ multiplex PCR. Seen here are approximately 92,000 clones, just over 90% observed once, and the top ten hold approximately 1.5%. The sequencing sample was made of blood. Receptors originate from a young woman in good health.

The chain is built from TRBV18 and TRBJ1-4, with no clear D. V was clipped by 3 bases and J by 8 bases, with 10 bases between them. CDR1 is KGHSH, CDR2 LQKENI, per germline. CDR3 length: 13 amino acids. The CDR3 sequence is CASSPNSGEKLFF. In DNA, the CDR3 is TGTGCCAGCTCACCTAACTCGGGAGAAAAACTGTTTTTT.

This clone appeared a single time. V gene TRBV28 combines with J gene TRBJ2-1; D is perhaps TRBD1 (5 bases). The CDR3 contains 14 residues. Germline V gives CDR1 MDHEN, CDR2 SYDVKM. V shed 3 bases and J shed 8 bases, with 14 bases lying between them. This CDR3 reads CASSFGLGAYEQFF. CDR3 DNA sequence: TGTGCCAGCAGTTTCGGTCTAGGGGCCTATGAGCAGTTCTTC.

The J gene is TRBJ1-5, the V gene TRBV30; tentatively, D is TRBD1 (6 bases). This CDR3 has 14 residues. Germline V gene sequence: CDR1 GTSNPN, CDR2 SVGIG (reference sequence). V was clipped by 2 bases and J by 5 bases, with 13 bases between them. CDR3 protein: CAWSFRGRYQPQHF. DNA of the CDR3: TGTGCCTGGAGTTTCCGGGGGCGATATCAGCCCCAGCATTTT.

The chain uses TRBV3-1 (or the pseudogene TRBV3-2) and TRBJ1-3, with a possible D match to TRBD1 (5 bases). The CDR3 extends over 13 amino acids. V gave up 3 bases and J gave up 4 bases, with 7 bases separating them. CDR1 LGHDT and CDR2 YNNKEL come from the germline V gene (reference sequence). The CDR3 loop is CASSQRDGNTIYF. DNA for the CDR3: TGTGCCAGCAGCCAGAGGGACGGAAACACCATATATTTT.

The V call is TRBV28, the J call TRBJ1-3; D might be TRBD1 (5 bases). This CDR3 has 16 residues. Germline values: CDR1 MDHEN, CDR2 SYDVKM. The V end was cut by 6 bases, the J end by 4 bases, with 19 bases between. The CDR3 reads CASSQARARGGNTIYF. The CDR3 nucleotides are TGTGCCAGCAGCCAAGCCAGGGCTCGGGGGGGAAACACCATATATTTT.

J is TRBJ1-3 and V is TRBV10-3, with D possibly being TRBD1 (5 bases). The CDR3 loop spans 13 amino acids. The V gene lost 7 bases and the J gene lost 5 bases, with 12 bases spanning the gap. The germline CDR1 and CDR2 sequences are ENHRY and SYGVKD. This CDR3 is CAITTGPRNTIYF. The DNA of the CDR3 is TGTGCCATCACCACGGGACCTAGAAACACCATATATTTT.

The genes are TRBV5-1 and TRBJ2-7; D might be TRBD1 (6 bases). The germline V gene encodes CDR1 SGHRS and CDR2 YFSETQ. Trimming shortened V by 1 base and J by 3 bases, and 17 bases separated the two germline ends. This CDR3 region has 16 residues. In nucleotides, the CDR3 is TGCGCCAGCAGCTTGTCAGGGGCGCAGAGCGTCTACGAGCAGTACTTC. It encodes CASSLSGAQSVYEQYF. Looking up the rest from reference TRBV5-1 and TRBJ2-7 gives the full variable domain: KAGVTQTPRYLIKTRGQQVTLSCSPISGHRSVSWYQQTPGQGLQFLFEYFSETQRNKGNFPGRFSGRQFSNSRSEMNVSTLELGDSALYLCASSLSGAQSVYEQYFGPGTRLTVT.

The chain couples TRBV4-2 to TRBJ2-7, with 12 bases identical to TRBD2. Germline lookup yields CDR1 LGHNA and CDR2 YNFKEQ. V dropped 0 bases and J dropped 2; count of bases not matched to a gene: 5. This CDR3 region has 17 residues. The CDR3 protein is CASSQDQLAGGPYEQYF. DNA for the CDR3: TGTGCCAGCAGCCAAGATCAGCTAGCGGGGGGGCCCTACGAGCAGTACTTC.

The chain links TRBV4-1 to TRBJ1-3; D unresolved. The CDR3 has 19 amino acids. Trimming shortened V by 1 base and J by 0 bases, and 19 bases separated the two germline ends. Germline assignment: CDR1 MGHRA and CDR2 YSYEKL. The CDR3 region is CASSQAISLMKLSGNTIYF. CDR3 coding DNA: TGCGCCAGCAGCCAAGCGATTTCCCTAATGAAACTCTCTGGAAACACCATATATTTT.

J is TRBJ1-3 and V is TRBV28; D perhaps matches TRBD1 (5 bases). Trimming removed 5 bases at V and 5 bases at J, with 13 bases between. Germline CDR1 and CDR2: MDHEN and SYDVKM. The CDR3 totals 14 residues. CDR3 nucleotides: TGTGCCAGCAGTCGCACGACAGTCCGAAACACCATATATTTT. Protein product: CASSRTTVRNTIYF.

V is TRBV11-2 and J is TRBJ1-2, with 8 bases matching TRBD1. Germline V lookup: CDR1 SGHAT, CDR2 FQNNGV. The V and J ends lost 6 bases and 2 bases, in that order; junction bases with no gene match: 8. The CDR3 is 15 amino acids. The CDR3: CASSPGTGGNYGYTF. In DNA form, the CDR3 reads TGTGCCAGCAGTCCCGGGACAGGTGGAAACTATGGCTACACCTTC.

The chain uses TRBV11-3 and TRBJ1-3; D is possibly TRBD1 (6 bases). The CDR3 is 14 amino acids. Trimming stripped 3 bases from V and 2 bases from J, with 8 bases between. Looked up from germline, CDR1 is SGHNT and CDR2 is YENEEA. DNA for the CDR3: TGTGCCAGCAGCTTCGGGGGGCCTGGAAACACCATATATTTT. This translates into CASSFGGPGNTIYF.

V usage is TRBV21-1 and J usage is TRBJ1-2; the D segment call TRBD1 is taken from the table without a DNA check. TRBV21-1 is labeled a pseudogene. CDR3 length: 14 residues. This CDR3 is CASSIQQGNYGYTF. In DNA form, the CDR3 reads TGTGCCAGCAGCATTCAACAGGGTAACTATGGCTACACCTTC.

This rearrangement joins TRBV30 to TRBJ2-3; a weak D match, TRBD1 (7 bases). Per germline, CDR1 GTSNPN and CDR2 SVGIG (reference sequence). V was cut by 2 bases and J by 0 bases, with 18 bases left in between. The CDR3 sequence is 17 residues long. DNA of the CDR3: TGTGCCTGGAGTAGGGGGCTGTCTAGCGAGAGCACAGATACGCAGTATTTT. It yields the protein CAWSRGLSSESTDTQYF.

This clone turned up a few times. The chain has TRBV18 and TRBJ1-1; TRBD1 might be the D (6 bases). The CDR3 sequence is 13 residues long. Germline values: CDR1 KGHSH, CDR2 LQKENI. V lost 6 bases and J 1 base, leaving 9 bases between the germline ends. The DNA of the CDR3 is TGTGCCAGCTCGCAACAGGGGAACACTGAAGCTTTCTTT. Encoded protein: CASSQQGNTEAFF.

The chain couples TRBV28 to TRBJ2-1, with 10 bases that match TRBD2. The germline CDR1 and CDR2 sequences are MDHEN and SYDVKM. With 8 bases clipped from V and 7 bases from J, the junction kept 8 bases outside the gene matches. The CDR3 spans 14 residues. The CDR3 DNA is TGTGCCAGCGAGTCACTAGCGGGGATTAATGAGCAGTTCTTC. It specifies CASESLAGINEQFF. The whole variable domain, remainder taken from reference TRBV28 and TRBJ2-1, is DVKVTQSSRYLVKRTGEKVFLECVQDMDHENMFWYRQDPGLGLRLIYFSYDVKMKEKGDIPEGYSVSREKKERFSLILESASTNQTSMYLCASESLAGINEQFFGPGTRLTVL.

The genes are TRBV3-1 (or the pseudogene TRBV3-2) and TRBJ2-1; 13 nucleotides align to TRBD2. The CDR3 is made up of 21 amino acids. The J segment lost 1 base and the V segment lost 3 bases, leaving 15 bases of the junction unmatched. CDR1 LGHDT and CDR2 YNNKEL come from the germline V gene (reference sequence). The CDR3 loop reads CASSHRPGLAGYSLSYNEQFF. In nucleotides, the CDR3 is TGTGCCAGCAGCCATAGACCGGGACTAGCGGGGTATAGTTTATCCTACAATGAGCAGTTCTTC.

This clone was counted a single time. The CDR3 loop reads CASSEQTVSGNTIYF. The CDR3 coding sequence is TGTGCCAGTAGTGAACAGACAGTCTCTGGAAACACCATATATTTT. V usage is TRBV19 and J usage is TRBJ1-3; D possibly corresponds to TRBD1 (5 bases). CDR3 size: 15 residues. The V gene's germline CDR1 is LNHDA and CDR2 SQIVND (reference sequence). With 5 bases removed from V and 0 bases from J, the gap between germline ends came to 11 bases. The whole variable domain, remainder taken from reference TRBV19 and TRBJ1-3, is DGGITQSPKYLFRKEGQNVTLSCEQNLNHDAMYWYRQDPGQGLRLIYYSQIVNDFQKGDIAEGYSVSREKKESFPLTVTSAQKNPTAFYLCASSEQTVSGNTIYFGEGSWLTVV.

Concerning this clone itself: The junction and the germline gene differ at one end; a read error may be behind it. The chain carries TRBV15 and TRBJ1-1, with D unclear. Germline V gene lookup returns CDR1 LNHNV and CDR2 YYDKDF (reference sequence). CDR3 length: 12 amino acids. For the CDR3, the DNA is TGTGCCACCAGCAGAGACCGCGGAACTCCCGCCTTT. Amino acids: CATSRDRGTPAF.